This TCR beta chain appears in the sequencing data of a study of T-cell memory formation after mild COVID-19. Overall study: TCR clusters largely stayed donor specific.

5'RACE primed at constant segments yielded TCR alpha and TCR beta cDNA libraries bearing sample barcodes and UMIs. In TCRdb, the 5' RACE reads were re-called with MiXCR into one record per CDR3 protein. The repertoire consists of 390,000 or so distinct CDR3 sequences, with about 17% occurring once and the leading ten covering roughly 21%. Trimming left V 11 bases short and J 1 base short, with 13 bases between. Germline CDR1 ENHRY, CDR2 SYGVKD. This CDR3 comprises 13 residues. This clonotype has ten or more counts. The antigen is unknown. Findings and caveats of the study: Confirmation was lacking for SARS-CoV-2 specificity of second-wave clones that peaked on day 37. Memory sampled before infection contained some responding clones, suggesting cross-reactive memory joined.

This TCR derives from a man aged 18-30 years who had mild COVID-19 (a few samples of this study predate the infection). Cell type and time point are not known. Sequenced input: PBMCs or a T cell subset sorted from them (not recorded which). This rearrangement joins TRBV10-3 to TRBJ2-3; tentatively, D is TRBD1 (6 bases). As DNA, the CDR3 is TGTGCCGTTAGGGACACAGGCACAGATACGCAGTATTTT. Protein: CAVRDTGTDTQYF.